The 27 T cell receptor beta chains listed next were all sequenced from one sample in a study of regulatory T cells in long-lasting Graves disease. Arm-PCR of CDR3 regions and iRepertoire HTBI primers were used to build TCR beta libraries. In TCRdb, the multiplex PCR reads were re-called with MiXCR into one record per CDR3 protein. The table has 600,000 to 800,000 distinct CDR3 sequences, 30% seen once; the top ten hold around 42%. As to time point: persistent/refractory GD, antithyroid drugs over 5 years with positive TRAb. Construction of the TCR library relied on RNA isolated from PBMCs. The specimen comprised peripheral blood mononuclear cells (PBMCs), sampled when the disease was refractory, from a patient treated with antithyroid drugs. Source of these receptors: a female donor with Graves disease.

This clonotype was detected a few times. The chain joins TRBV7-2 to TRBJ1-2; no definite D call. The CDR3 loop spans 13 amino acids. CDR1 SGHTA and CDR2 FQGNSA come from the germline V gene. V was shortened by 4 bases and J by 6 bases, with 12 bases between the two germline ends. In DNA form, the CDR3 reads TGTGCCAGCAGCTGGGTCACCGCCAATGGCTACACCTTC. This gives the protein CASSWVTANGYTF. Supplemented by reference TRBV7-2 and TRBJ1-2, the full variable domain reads GAGVSQSPSNKVTEKGKDVELRCDPISGHTALYWYRQSLGQGLEFLIYFQGNSAPDKSGLPSDRFSAERTGGSVSTLTIQRTQQEDSAVYLCASSWVTANGYTFGSGTRLTVV.

There are many counts of this clonotype. The chain employs TRBV12-3 or TRBV12-4 and TRBJ2-7, with a weak D call TRBD1 (6 bases). The CDR3 has 16 residues. The germline V and J ends were trimmed by 5 bases and 0 bases, with 17 bases remaining between them. CDR3: CASSPRQGRNSYEQYF. In nucleotides, the CDR3 is TGTGCCAGCAGTCCGCGCCAGGGGCGGAACTCCTACGAGCAGTACTTC.

The genes are TRBV12-5 and TRBJ2-7; D is perhaps TRBD1 (5 bases). The CDR3 length is 16 residues. Germline V gene data show CDR1 as LGHNT and CDR2 as FRNRAP. Deletions cut 0 bases from V and 2 bases from J, with 14 bases between. The CDR3 region is CASGLVPSLQAYEQYF. The CDR3 DNA sequence: TGTGCTAGTGGTTTGGTACCCTCATTACAGGCCTACGAGCAGTACTTC.

Concerning this clonotype itself: Relative to the germline gene, one junction end is altered; a read error may explain this. V gene TRBV7-9 combines with J gene TRBJ2-7; 10 bases align to TRBD2. The CDR3 consists of 16 residues. Germline CDR1 and CDR2: SEHNR and FQNEAQ (reference sequence). CDR3: CACSGGRGLAYYEQYF. The CDR3, as DNA: TGTGCCTGCAGCGGGGGGAGGGGACTAGCGTACTACGAGCAGTACTTC.

About this clonotype itself: Relative to the germline gene, one junction end is altered; a read error may explain this. The chain couples TRBV6-5 to TRBJ2-3, with 7 nucleotides matching TRBD2. CDR1 is MNHEY and CDR2 is SVGAGI in the germline V gene. The CDR3 runs to 15 residues. CDR3 residues: CASSYIAGSTDPQYF. CDR3 in DNA: TGTGCCAGCAGTTACATAGCGGGTTCCACAGATCCGCAGTATTTT.

This clonotype has only a few counts. The rearrangement joins TRBV20-1 to TRBJ2-5, with D unclear. The germline V gene encodes CDR1 DFQATT and CDR2 SNEGSKA (reference sequence). V was cut by 6 bases and J by 5 bases, with 22 bases left in between. This CDR3 has 15 amino acids. The CDR3 loop reads CSAPEQLNLLETQYF. DNA for the CDR3: TGCAGTGCCCCGGAACAGTTGAATTTATTGGAGACCCAGTACTTC.

This clonotype came up a few times. The V and J genes are TRBV28 and TRBJ1-2; 7 bases map to TRBD1. The germline gives CDR1 MDHEN, CDR2 SYDVKM. Germline trimming cut 2 bases from V and 7 bases from J; bases unmatched to any gene: 7. This CDR3 is 14 amino acids long. The CDR3 nucleotides read TGTGCCAGCAGTTTAGTCCTGACAGGGCTTGGCTACACCTTC. It translates to CASSLVLTGLGYTF.

The V and J genes are TRBV6-2 or TRBV6-3 and TRBJ1-4; 9 bases match TRBD1. This CDR3 has 16 residues. The V gene end was trimmed by 5 bases and the J gene end by 6 bases; junction bases not matched to a gene: 10. Germline V gene lookup returns CDR1 MNHEY and CDR2 SVGEGT. CDR3 sequence reads: CASSEEYRGLYEKLFF. CDR3 DNA: TGTGCCAGCAGTGAAGAATACAGGGGGCTTTATGAAAAACTGTTTTTT.

The chain is built from TRBV11-2 and TRBJ1-2; 9 bases line up with TRBD1. The germline V gene has CDR1 SGHAT and CDR2 FQNNGV. This CDR3 is built from 15 residues. V trimming: 5 bases; J trimming: 7 bases; junction bases outside the gene matches: 11. CDR3 residues: CASSPNPGQGFGYTF. CDR3 sequence (DNA): TGTGCCAGCAGCCCCAACCCGGGACAGGGATTTGGCTACACCTTC.

This clonotype was seen many times. The chain carries TRBV28 and TRBJ2-5; TRBD2 might be the D (6 bases). Trimming took 2 bases from V and 2 from J, leaving 12 bases between them. The CDR3 has 15 amino acids. In germline, CDR1 is MDHEN, CDR2 SYDVKM. The CDR3 sequence is CASSLTSRGQETQYF. The CDR3 coding sequence is TGTGCCAGCAGTTTAACGAGTCGGGGGCAAGAGACCCAGTACTTC.

This clonotype was counted only a few times. The chain combines TRBV7-9 with TRBJ1-1; unclear D gene. The CDR3 runs 15 residues. Deletions cut 6 bases from V and 4 bases from J, with 18 bases between. Germline V gene lookup returns CDR1 SEHNR and CDR2 FQNEAQ (reference sequence). Here the CDR3 reads CASSYRGNSRTEAFF. In nucleotides, the CDR3 is TGTGCCAGCAGTTATCGGGGTAACAGCCGCACTGAAGCTTTCTTT. Full variable domain (rest looked up from reference TRBV7-9 and TRBJ1-1): DTGVSQNPRHKITKRGQNVTFRCDPISEHNRLYWYRQTLGQGPEFLTYFQNEAQLEKSRLLSDRFSAERPKGSFSTLEIQRTEQGDSAMYLCASSYRGNSRTEAFFGQGTRLTVV.

This clonotype was recorded a few times. The chain carries TRBV20-1 and TRBJ1-5, with D unresolved. The germline V gene has CDR1 DFQATT and CDR2 SNEGSKA (reference sequence). There are 14 residues in the CDR3. V was shortened by 3 bases and J by 3 bases, with 12 bases between the two germline ends. The CDR3 protein is CSASPDPYNQPQHF. In DNA, the CDR3 is TGCAGTGCTAGCCCCGACCCATACAATCAGCCCCAGCATTTT.

Points on this clonotype: Mismatch with germline at one junction end may stem from a read error. V usage is TRBV28 and J usage is TRBJ2-6; D possibly matches TRBD1 or TRBD2 (5 bases each). The CDR3 sequence is 22 residues long. CDR1 and CDR2 from the germline V gene are MDHEN and SYDVKM. CDR3 region: CASSLYPGRDLHRKTGANVLTF. For the CDR3, the DNA is TGTGCCAGCAGCTTATACCCGGGACGGGACCTTCACCGCAAAACTGGGGCCAACGTCCTGACTTTC.

This clonotype has more than one count but fewer than ten. This chain links TRBV20-1 with TRBJ1-6; D ambiguous. Germline CDR1 and CDR2: DFQATT and SNEGSKA (reference sequence). V shed 1 base and J shed 5 bases, with 15 bases lying between them. This CDR3 comprises 16 residues. The CDR3 DNA follows: TGCAGTGCTAGAGCCCCCAAGACGAGAAATAATTCACCCCTCCACTTT. Its protein is CSARAPKTRNNSPLHF.

This chain connects TRBV5-5 to TRBJ1-1; no clear D. Germline CDR1 SGHKS, CDR2 YYEKEE (reference sequence). The CDR3 is made up of 16 amino acids. The V end was cut by 0 bases, the J end by 0 bases, with 12 bases between. The CDR3 DNA follows: TGTGCCAGCAGCTTGGAGGCAGGTGCCATGAACACTGAAGCTTTCTTT. It is translated as CASSLEAGAMNTEAFF.

This clonotype was observed many times. The rearrangement uses TRBV27 and TRBJ2-7, with TRBD1 identical over 7 bases. Germline V CDR1 and CDR2: MNHEY, SMNVEV (reference sequence). V was clipped by 3 bases and J by 6 bases; unmatched bases: 5. CDR3 size: 13 residues. The CDR3 protein is CASSLIDRAEQYF. The DNA of the CDR3 is TGTGCCAGCAGTTTGATAGACAGGGCCGAGCAGTACTTC.

In this sample, this clonotype turned up a few times. The chain uses TRBV28 and TRBJ1-5; D unresolved. Trimming took 3 bases from V and 4 from J, leaving 10 bases between them. CDR1 and CDR2 from the germline V gene are MDHEN and SYDVKM. This CDR3 has 14 residues. The CDR3 nucleotides are TGTGCCAGCAGTTTGTCCCCACTTAATCAGCCCCAGCATTTT. Protein sequence: CASSLSPLNQPQHF.

This clonotype was detected only a few times. J is TRBJ1-4 and V is TRBV28; 7 positions agree with TRBD1. The length of the CDR3 is 16 residues. Germline CDR1 reads MDHEN; CDR2 reads SYDVKM. With V trimmed by 7 bases and J by 1 base, 9 bases remained unmatched. CDR3 loop: CASTTGLGVTNEKLFF. The CDR3 bases are TGTGCCAGCACGACAGGGTTGGGGGTAACTAATGAAAAACTGTTTTTT.

In this sample, this clonotype turned up a few times. V and J are TRBV30 and TRBJ1-5; 7 bases agree with TRBD1. V lost 4 bases and J lost 3; bases outside the gene matches: 6. CDR1 is GTSNPN and CDR2 is SVGIG in the germline V gene (reference sequence). The CDR3 contains 14 residues. The CDR3 region is CAWKKQGYNQPQHF. CDR3 coding DNA: TGTGCCTGGAAAAAACAGGGGTACAATCAGCCCCAGCATTTT.

This clonotype was observed a few times. The V gene is TRBV2, the J gene TRBJ1-1; D is unresolved. Germline CDR1 reads SNHLY; CDR2 reads FYNNEI. V gave up 2 bases and J gave up 1 base, with 11 bases separating them. This CDR3 spans 15 amino acids. CDR3 sequence reads: CASSEFAGPNTEAFF. The DNA for the CDR3 is TGTGCCAGCAGTGAATTCGCAGGACCGAACACTGAAGCTTTCTTT.

This clonotype was recorded a few times. The gene calls are TRBV7-3 and TRBJ1-1, with 7 bases identical to TRBD1. The CDR3 is 16 amino acids. The germline CDR1 and CDR2 sequences are SGHTA and FQGTGA. With 5 bases clipped from V and 7 bases from J, the junction kept 16 bases outside the gene matches. CDR3 amino acids: CASSPGPQTGNVEAFF. The CDR3 DNA reads TGTGCCAGCAGCCCTGGGCCCCAGACAGGGAATGTTGAAGCTTTCTTT.

CDR3 DNA sequence: TGCAGTGCAATGAAAGAGGAGACCCAGTACTTC. Translation gives CSAMKEETQYF. This chain connects TRBV20-1 to TRBJ2-5; no reliable D call. Germline CDR1 and CDR2: DFQATT and SNEGSKA (reference sequence). The CDR3 sequence is 11 residues long. V lost 6 bases, J lost 5 bases, and 10 bases lay in between.

This clonotype was recorded many times. The chain couples TRBV29-1 to TRBJ2-4, with a possible D match to TRBD1 (6 bases). V lost 2 bases and J 7 bases, leaving 9 bases between the germline ends. Germline lookup yields CDR1 SQVTM and CDR2 ANQGSEA. CDR3 length: 12 amino acids. The CDR3 region is CSVEFTGNIQYF. DNA of the CDR3: TGCAGCGTTGAATTCACAGGGAACATTCAGTACTTC.

V is TRBV7-3 and J is TRBJ1-2; weak D call: TRBD1 (5 bases). Trimming cost V 0 bases and J 8 bases, with 10 bases left between them. Germline CDR1 and CDR2: SGHTA and FQGTGA. This CDR3 has 13 amino acids. The CDR3: CASSLTAGTGYTF. The CDR3 DNA is TGTGCCAGCAGCTTAACAGCAGGGACGGGCTACACCTTC. Combining the CDR3 with reference TRBV7-3 and TRBJ1-2 gives the whole variable domain GAGVSQTPSNKVTEKGKYVELRCDPISGHTALYWYRQSLGQGPEFLIYFQGTGAADDSGLPNDRFFAVRPEGSVSTLKIQRTERGDSAVYLCASSLTAGTGYTFGSGTRLTVV.

This clonotype came up a few times. V usage is TRBV5-6 and J usage is TRBJ1-2; maybe TRBD1 (5 bases). V was pared by 0 bases and J by 2 bases, with 17 bases between. The length of the CDR3 is 17 residues. The germline V gene encodes CDR1 SGHDT and CDR2 YYEEEE. In DNA, the CDR3 is TGTGCCAGCAGCTTGGAAGGCGGACACTTAGGGAACTATGGCTACACCTTC. Translated: CASSLEGGHLGNYGYTF.

This rearrangement joins TRBV30 to TRBJ2-7; no definite D call. V lost 3 bases to trimming and J lost 0 bases, with 9 bases between them. Germline CDR1 and CDR2: GTSNPN and SVGIG (reference sequence). The CDR3 is 13 amino acids. The chain's CDR3 is CAWSPQPSYEQYF. Here the CDR3 DNA reads TGTGCCTGGAGCCCGCAGCCCTCCTACGAGCAGTACTTC.

The sample holds many counts of this clonotype. This chain joins TRBV20-1 and TRBJ1-4; D is unclear. The CDR3 loop spans 14 amino acids. Germline lookup yields CDR1 DFQATT and CDR2 SNEGSKA (reference sequence). Trimming took 3 bases from V and 3 from J, leaving 11 bases between them. CDR3 protein: CSASVPAANEKLFF. The DNA of the CDR3 is TGCAGTGCTAGTGTCCCTGCTGCTAATGAAAAACTGTTTTTT.